Here is one T cell receptor beta chain with its context. Its specificity is not known. The record originates from a study of OX40 agonist ivuxolimab in advanced cancers. Study-level points and caveats: In the expanded peripheral T cells, antigen specificity was never determined.

V lost 1 base and J lost 6, with 18 bases in between. CDR1 is LGHNA, CDR2 YNFKEQ, per germline. The CDR3 totals 16 residues. This table comes from immunoSEQ multiplex PCR, and its TCRdb copy is limited to in-frame clones, with some not included. Among some 95,000 clones listed, around nine tenths were seen once. The chain carries TRBV4-2 and TRBJ1-1, with D perhaps TRBD1 (5 bases). The sequencing used CD4+ or CD8+ T cells sorted from blood, collected in a trial of the OX40 agonist ivuxolimab. This clonotype originated in an adult with an advanced solid tumor such as melanoma, head and neck, liver or kidney cancer. The CDR3 coding sequence is TGTGCCAGCAGCCAAGCCCAAGGGGTTTTTAATTCTGAAGCTTTCTTT. Its translation is CASSQAQGVFNSEAFF.